This entry describes one T cell receptor beta chain. Its antigen remains unidentified. The data belong to a study of cytomegalovirus exposure and HLA in healthy donors. V lost 5 bases, J lost 1 base, and 4 bases stayed unmatched. Per germline, CDR1 SEHNR and CDR2 FQNEAQ (reference sequence). The CDR3 has 14 amino acids. Use of 60 Vbeta and 13 Jbeta primers characterized the PCR. Clones were sequenced by immunoSEQ multiplex PCR, and TCRdb holds only the in-frame ones, with some missing. The sample holds 100,000 to 150,000 clones, 70% to 85% seen once. The study's findings and limits: TCR association rates varied by HLA locus in a later analysis, with DRB1 highest and HLA-C lowest. A previous analysis found most TCR beta V segments productive roughly 87% or roughly 30% of the time.

The TCR was taken from a man in his forties or fifties in good health and CMV-seropositive. Sequenced: PBMCs. The chain combines TRBV7-9 with TRBJ2-7; 8 bases match TRBD1. The CDR3 region has the DNA TGTGCCAGCAGCCCCGGGACAGGATCCTACGAGCAGTACTTC. Its translation is CASSPGTGSYEQYF.